The 20 T cell receptor beta chains reported below all come from one sample, sequenced in a study of T cells in Graves' hyperthyroidism and ophthalmopathy. TCR beta CDR3 sequences were amplified from RNA transcripts. During a first-round RT-PCR of the TCR CDR3, the HTBI primer set was used. TCRdb itself ran the multiplex PCR reads through MiXCR, one entry per CDR3 protein. This table holds roughly 500,000 distinct CDR3 sequences, roughly 45% found once. The sample consisted of peripheral blood or thyroid tissue (not recorded which). These TCRs come from an adult woman with Graves' disease, either hyperthyroidism or ophthalmopathy (not recorded which).

Comments on this clonotype: The junction departs from germline at one end; a sequencing error may be responsible. This chain joins TRBV7-9 and TRBJ2-7; weak D call: TRBD2 (5 bases). Germline V gene data show CDR1 as SEHNR and CDR2 as FQNEAQ (reference sequence). The CDR3 consists of 14 residues. CDR3 DNA sequence: TGTGCCAGCAGCCAAGGGCTAGCTTTCTACGAGCAGCACTTC. Protein product: CASSQGLAFYEQHF. The variable domain in full, completed from reference TRBV7-9 and TRBJ2-7, reads DTGVSQNPRHKITKRGQNVTFRCDPISEHNRLYWYRQTLGQGPEFLTYFQNEAQLEKSRLLSDRFSAERPKGSFSTLEIQRTEQGDSAMYLCASSQGLAFYEQHFGPGTRLTVT.

V is TRBV4-1 and J is TRBJ2-7, with D perhaps TRBD2 (7 bases). V shed 0 bases and J shed 3 bases, with 12 bases lying between them. CDR1 is MGHRA and CDR2 is YSYEKL in the germline V gene. There are 15 residues in the CDR3. The CDR3 nucleotides read TGCGCCAGCAGCCAAGATTTAGGGGGGGGCTACGAGCAGTACTTC. This codes for CASSQDLGGGYEQYF.

This clonotype appeared many times. CDR3 sequence: CASSDRTGGAFF. CDR3 nucleotide sequence: TGTGCCAGCAGTGACAGGACAGGGGGAGCTTTCTTT. V is TRBV6-1 and J is TRBJ1-1, with 10 bases fitting TRBD1. This CDR3 region has 12 residues. Per the germline V gene, CDR1 is MNHNS and CDR2 is SASEGT. V lost 3 bases, J lost 10 bases, and 2 bases stayed unmatched.

This clonotype was counted many times. This chain uses TRBV28 with TRBJ2-5, with 12 bases lining up with TRBD1. The germline V gene encodes CDR1 MDHEN and CDR2 SYDVKM. The V gene end was trimmed by 8 bases and the J gene end by 4 bases; junction bases not matched to a gene: 2. The CDR3 has 13 residues. The CDR3 DNA follows: TGTGCCAGCGGGACAGGGGGCAGAGAGACCCAGTACTTC. It translates to CASGTGGRETQYF.

This clonotype occurred many times. This chain joins TRBV29-1 and TRBJ1-1, with 9 bases identical to TRBD1. The germline V gene encodes CDR1 SQVTM and CDR2 ANQGSEA. With V trimmed by 6 bases and J by 5 bases, 4 bases remained unmatched. The CDR3 totals 12 residues. The CDR3 DNA is TGCAGCGTGGGGGACAGGGATACTGAAGCTTTCTTT. Encoded protein: CSVGDRDTEAFF.

This clonotype has a count of ten or more. The chain couples TRBV9 to TRBJ2-7, with D perhaps TRBD1 or TRBD2 (5 bases each). Germline V gene lookup returns CDR1 SGDLS and CDR2 YYNGEE. This CDR3 is 14 amino acids long. Trimming stripped 3 bases from V and 1 base from J, with 11 bases between. The CDR3 DNA reads as TGTGCCAGCAGCGCCGGGACGGATTCCTACGAGCAGTACTTC. Encoded protein: CASSAGTDSYEQYF.

This clonotype was counted between two and nine times. The rearrangement uses TRBV19 and TRBJ2-7, with 7 bases that match TRBD2. This CDR3 spans 14 amino acids. Germline lookup yields CDR1 LNHDA and CDR2 SQIVND (reference sequence). Trimming removed 1 base from V and 0 bases from J; junction bases left unmatched: 0. CDR3 DNA sequence: TGTGCCAGTAGTATAGCGGGAGGCTCCTACGAGCAGTACTTC. Translating gives CASSIAGGSYEQYF.

In this sample, this clonotype turned up a few times. The chain employs TRBV6-6 and TRBJ2-7; the D call may be TRBD1 or TRBD2 (5 bases each). V was shortened by 5 bases and J by 3 bases, with 17 bases between the two germline ends. CDR1 is MNHNY and CDR2 is SVGAGI in the germline V gene (reference sequence). The CDR3 contains 15 residues. The CDR3 is CASSKPGTLNYEQYF. Here the CDR3 DNA reads TGTGCCAGCAGTAAGCCCGGGACGTTAAACTACGAGCAGTACTTC.

This clonotype has just a few counts. The chain has TRBV29-1 and TRBJ1-1; 9 positions match TRBD1. Germline CDR1 and CDR2: SQVTM and ANQGSEA. The CDR3 runs 15 residues. J gave up 1 base and V 5 bases, and 8 bases lay outside the gene matches. As DNA, the CDR3 is TGCAGCGTTTCTAAGCGGGGACAGGGGAACACTGAAGCTTTCTTT. Translation: CSVSKRGQGNTEAFF.

There are many counts of this clonotype. The chain is built from TRBV7-3 and TRBJ2-7; the D gene could be TRBD1 or TRBD2 (5 bases each). The CDR3 contains 13 residues. The germline V gene encodes CDR1 SGHTA and CDR2 FQGTGA. Trimming pared 3 bases from V and 5 bases from J, leaving 11 bases between. CDR3 sequence: CASSFGGDHEQYF. CDR3 in DNA: TGTGCCAGCAGCTTTGGGGGAGACCACGAGCAGTACTTC.

The chain recombines TRBV7-8 with TRBJ1-5; D is ambiguous. The CDR3 has 14 amino acids. V gave up 6 bases and J gave up 4 bases, with 13 bases separating them. Germline CDR1 reads SGHVS; CDR2 reads FQNEAQ. CDR3 loop: CASSRTSGNQPQHF. For the CDR3, the DNA is TGTGCCAGCAGTCGTACTAGCGGGAATCAGCCCCAGCATTTT.

The V and J genes are TRBV19 and TRBJ1-5; the D gene is possibly TRBD1 (6 bases). Germline values: CDR1 LNHDA, CDR2 SQIVND (reference sequence). The CDR3 contains 15 residues. V was clipped by 4 bases and J by 2 bases, with 12 bases between them. DNA of the CDR3: TGTGCCAGTAGTAAATACAGGGTTGGCAATCAGCCCCAGCATTTT. Protein sequence: CASSKYRVGNQPQHF.

This clonotype was seen at least ten times. CDR3 in DNA: TGTGCCAGCAGCTTAAGACAGGCCGCAACTAATGAAAAACTGTTTTTT. Translation: CASSLRQAATNEKLFF. This rearrangement joins TRBV7-2 to TRBJ1-4; maybe TRBD1 (6 bases). Germline assignment: CDR1 SGHTA and CDR2 FQGNSA. This CDR3 region has 16 residues. Trimming stripped 2 bases from V and 0 bases from J, with 10 bases between.

The rearrangement links TRBV20-1 to TRBJ1-2; 7 nucleotides line up with TRBD1. Germline V lookup: CDR1 DFQATT, CDR2 SNEGSKA (reference sequence). The CDR3 has 17 amino acids. J was trimmed by 6 bases and V by 3 bases; bases with no gene match: 19. The CDR3 nucleotides read TGCAGTGCTAGCCTGACAGGGCTCGAATCCGGGGACGATGGCTACACCTTC. As protein: CSASLTGLESGDDGYTF.

This chain links TRBV9 with TRBJ1-1, with D uncertain. The CDR3 contains 13 residues. V was shortened by 4 bases and J by 5 bases, with 12 bases between the two germline ends. The germline V gene has CDR1 SGDLS and CDR2 YYNGEE. The CDR3 DNA sequence: TGTGCCAGCAGCTCCAACCCTGGAACTGAAGCTTTCTTT. Its translation: CASSSNPGTEAFF.

This clonotype has more than one count but fewer than ten. The J gene is TRBJ1-2, the V gene TRBV7-9, with D unclear. Germline V gives CDR1 SEHNR, CDR2 FQNEAQ (reference sequence). V lost 4 bases and J 8 bases, leaving 11 bases between the germline ends. The CDR3 runs 12 residues. Here the CDR3 DNA reads TGTGCCAGCAGCTCCTCAGGTTCGGGCTACACCTTC. This encodes CASSSSGSGYTF.

V and J are TRBV6-5 and TRBJ2-7, with TRBD2 matching 10 bases. The germline V gene has CDR1 MNHEY and CDR2 SVGAGI. The CDR3 totals 15 residues. Germline trimming cut 7 bases from V and 5 bases from J; bases unmatched to any gene: 11. The CDR3 DNA reads TGTGCCAGCACCCACTTGCTAGCGGGAGCCAACGAGCAGTACTTC. Translating it yields CASTHLLAGANEQYF.

This clonotype was counted only a few times. The chain carries TRBV4-3 and TRBJ2-2; D remains unclear. This CDR3 spans 15 amino acids. Germline V gene sequence: CDR1 LGHNA, CDR2 YSLEER. Trimming stripped 0 bases from V and 6 bases from J, with 11 bases between. The CDR3 DNA is TGCGCCAGCAGCCAAGATTTGGAGATCGCCGGGGAGCTGTTTTTT. Its translation is CASSQDLEIAGELFF.

CDR3 nucleotide sequence: TGTGCCAGCAGCATTGGGGGAGCGGGGACCCAGTACTTC. Translating gives CASSIGGAGTQYF. The gene calls are TRBV7-2 and TRBJ2-5; D is perhaps TRBD2 (6 bases). The V end was cut by 5 bases, the J end by 7 bases, with 14 bases between. CDR3 length: 13 residues. CDR1 is SGHTA, CDR2 FQGNSA, per germline.

The chain links TRBV6-1 to TRBJ1-6, with 7 bases fitting TRBD1. The germline CDR1 and CDR2 sequences are MNHNS and SASEGT. The junction had 5 bases not matched to a gene; V was cut back by 7 bases and J by 5 bases. This CDR3 has 14 amino acids. The CDR3 DNA follows: TGTGCCAGCAAAAACAGGGGAGATAATTCACCCCTCCACTTT. It is translated as CASKNRGDNSPLHF.